Reported below is one T cell receptor beta chain. The antigen is unknown. The repertoire was sequenced with immunoSEQ multiplex PCR; TCRdb's copy has only in-frame clones and lacks some. The sample includes around 72,000 clones, less than 95% of them seen just once. The CDR3 sequence is 14 residues long. Trimming stripped 5 bases from V and 7 bases from J, with 17 bases between. CDR1 and CDR2 from the germline V gene are SEHNR and FQNEAQ (reference sequence). This sample is drawn from a study of siplizumab effects on memory and regulatory T cells. Regarding the study as a whole: About 80-97% of proliferating CD4+ or CD8+ clones had no assignable naive or memory phenotype. Sequences below about 10^-5 frequency were poorly captured. As a result, only a minor fraction of alloreactive clones mapped to unstimulated subsets. It seemed that naive T cells were more diverse than memory cells and were major contributors to the alloresponse.

This chain uses TRBV7-9 with TRBJ1-2, with D unclear. Sequenced: CD8+ T cells sorted from blood. This clonotype was sampled from a human donor in good health. CDR3 coding DNA: TGTGCCAGCAGCCCCCCCGGGGTAGGGTCTGGCTACACCTTC. It specifies CASSPPGVGSGYTF.